This is a list of T cell receptor beta chains from one sample in a study of T cell repertoires in cytomegalovirus infection. Via MiXCR, TCRdb re-called the reads, giving one row per CDR3 protein. The table records hundreds of thousands of distinct CDR3 sequences, roughly 36% of them present only once. Sequencing was performed on PBMCs. The source of these receptors is a human donor in good health (CMV status not recorded). Some clones in this sample may be carry-over from other donors' samples. Both conserved end residues are part of each CDR3. D genes are given only for firm matches. Clone size, where shown, is once, few, many, or a class for clones that have expanded.

TRBV28	few	NA	TRBJ2-7	TGTGCCAGCAGGCCCGGCTCGAGCTACGAGCAGTACTTC	CASRPGSSYEQYF
TRBV11-2	NA	TRBD2	TRBJ2-3	TGTGCCAGCAGCTTCCGGAGCGGGGGGGGCACAGATACGCAGTATTTT	CASSFRSGGGTDTQYF
TRBV9	NA	NA	TRBJ1-5	TGTGCCAGCAGCGTAGAGGGTCAGGATCAGCCCCAGCATTTT	CASSVEGQDQPQHF
TRBV19	few	NA	TRBJ2-2	TGTGCCAGTAGGAGGGTGAACACCGGGGAGCTGTTTTTT	CASRRVNTGELFF
TRBV6-6	few	TRBD1	TRBJ2-7	TGTGCCAGCACGGCAACCCTGGGACAGGCGCGCGAGCAGTACTTC	CASTATLGQAREQYF
TRBV6-4	few	NA	TRBJ2-3	TGTGCCAGCAGTGAAACACAGGGAGGTACAGATACGCAGTATTTT	CASSETQGGTDTQYF
TRBV19	NA	NA	TRBJ2-2	TGTGCCAGTAGTATCCGGCGGCAGGGGTTCGGGGAGCTGTTTTTT	CASSIRRQGFGELFF
TRBV19	NA	TRBD1	TRBJ1-3	TGTGCCAGTATCGACAGGGGCTCTGGAAACACCATATATTTT	CASIDRGSGNTIYF
TRBV11-2	NA	NA	TRBJ1-4	TGTGCCAGCAGCCCTGACCGGGGGAAACTGTTTTTT	CASSPDRGKLFF
TRBV7-9	many	NA	TRBJ1-1	TGTGCCAGCAGCAACAGGGATCCAGCTTTCTTT	CASSNRDPAFF
TRBV7-9	NA	NA	TRBJ2-1	TGTGCCAGCAGCGTCCGACAAAGGCGGGACAGCTCCTACAATGAGCAGTTCTTC	CASSVRQRRDSSYNEQFF
TRBV28	few	NA	TRBJ1-5	TGTGCCAGCAGTCCACCAGGGACTCATCAGCCCCAGCATTTT	CASSPPGTHQPQHF
TRBV7-8	few	TRBD2	TRBJ2-1	TGTGCCAGCAGCTTAGGGCGGGAGGGCCGGAATGAGCAGTTCTTC	CASSLGREGRNEQFF
TRBV24-1	NA	NA	TRBJ2-2	TGTGCCACCAGTGGGGTCGGGTCGGGCACCGGGGAGCTGTTTTTT	CATSGVGSGTGELFF
TRBV7-6	NA	TRBD1	TRBJ2-2	TGTGCCAGCAGACCCGAACAGGGACAGGGGAACGGGGAGCTGTTTTTT	CASRPEQGQGNGELFF
TRBV7-2	NA	NA	TRBJ2-7	TGTGCCAGCAGCTCCAGACAGACCTCCTACGAGCAGTACTTC	CASSSRQTSYEQYF
TRBV28	few	NA	TRBJ1-2	TGTGCCAGCAGTTTAACGCCTACTAACTATGGCTACACCTTC	CASSLTPTNYGYTF
TRBV4-2	NA	NA	TRBJ2-1	TGTGCCAGCAGCCAACGCGCACCCTCCTACAATGAGCAGTTCTTC	CASSQRAPSYNEQFF
TRBV6-2/TRBV6-3	many	NA	TRBJ2-1	TGTGCCAGCAGTTGGGGAGCCCTGGCTTACAATGAGCAGTTCTTC	CASSWGALAYNEQFF
TRBV10-2	many	NA	TRBJ2-7	TGCGCCCTTGGAAAAGGCTCCTACGAGCAGTACTTC	CALGKGSYEQYF
TRBV28	NA	NA	TRBJ1-4	TGTGCCAGCAGTCCAAGGGGGGCAACTAATGAAAAACTGTTTTTT	CASSPRGATNEKLFF
TRBV28	NA	NA	TRBJ1-2	TGTGCCAGCAGTTTTACCAGGGACTATGGCTACACCTTC	CASSFTRDYGYTF
TRBV4-1	many	NA	TRBJ2-1	TGCGCCAGCAGCCAAGTCCTGAGGGTCGGTGAGCAGTTCTTC	CASSQVLRVGEQFF
TRBV19	NA	TRBD1	TRBJ1-6	TGTGCCAGTAGCTATTCCGGGACAGATAATTCACCCCTCCACTTT	CASSYSGTDNSPLHF
TRBV20-1	NA	TRBD2	TRBJ2-2	TGCAGTGCTAGAGGTCTAGCGGCCTACACCGGGGAGCTGTTTTTT	CSARGLAAYTGELFF
TRBV19	NA	TRBD1	TRBJ1-5	TGTGCCAGTAGTCAACAGGGGGTGGTTTCTAGCAATCAGCCCCAGCATTTT	CASSQQGVVSSNQPQHF
TRBV20-1	NA	NA	TRBJ1-3	TGCAGTGCTATGGACTTGATTCGGGATCGGTCTGGAAACACCATATATTTT	CSAMDLIRDRSGNTIYF
TRBV6-5	NA	NA	TRBJ2-5	TGTGCCAGCAGTTACTCGATAGGGACACCTTCGAAAATCCAAGAGACCCAGTACTTC	CASSYSIGTPSKIQETQYF
TRBV10-3	NA	TRBD2	TRBJ2-1	TGTGCCATCAGGGGGGGGACTAGCGGGAGAGGAGAGCAGTTCTTC	CAIRGGTSGRGEQFF
TRBV24-1	NA	NA	TRBJ2-5	TGTGCCACCAGTGACCCGACAGTGTCGGAGACCCAGTACTTC	CATSDPTVSETQYF
TRBV25-1	NA	TRBD2	TRBJ2-7	TGTGCCAGCAGTGATCCTCGCACTAGCGCCATCTACGAGCAGTACTTC	CASSDPRTSAIYEQYF
TRBV7-2	many	TRBD1	TRBJ2-1	TGTGCCAGCAGCTTAACACAGGGGGTCTACAATGAGCAGTTCTTC	CASSLTQGVYNEQFF
TRBV20-1	few	NA	TRBJ2-1	TGCGCCGATCGTAAGTCCAGGAACAATGAGCAGTTCTTC	CADRKSRNNEQFF
TRBV7-2	few	TRBD2	TRBJ2-3	TGTGCCAGCAGCTTAGCGGCGGGGGGAGGCACAGATACGCAGTATTTT	CASSLAAGGGTDTQYF
TRBV19	few	NA	TRBJ1-1	TGTGCCAGTAGTACCCGGGCTACGAACACTGAAGCTTTCTTT	CASSTRATNTEAFF
TRBV5-5	few	NA	TRBJ2-3	TGTGCCAGCAGCCCGGGTTGGGGGTTCACAGATACGCAGTATTTT	CASSPGWGFTDTQYF
TRBV19	NA	NA	TRBJ2-1	TGTGCCAGTAGGTTAAAGCGGACAGTCTACAATGAGCAGTTCTTC	CASRLKRTVYNEQFF
TRBV6-6	NA	NA	TRBJ1-4	TGTGCCAGCAGTTACACAGAGGGTTCTACAACTAATGAAAAACTGTTTTTT	CASSYTEGSTTNEKLFF
TRBV5-4	few	TRBD2	TRBJ2-3	TGTGCCAGCAGCCCTGGACTAGCGGGGGGGTTCGATACGCAGTATTTT	CASSPGLAGGFDTQYF
TRBV12-3/TRBV12-4	few	TRBD2	TRBJ2-4	TGTGCCAGCAGTTCCCCCTGGACTAGCAGGAACATTCAGTACTTC	CASSSPWTSRNIQYF
TRBV28	few	NA	TRBJ1-1	TGTGCCAGCAGGTACAGGGCCATGAACACTGAAGCTTTCTTT	CASRYRAMNTEAFF
TRBV12-3/TRBV12-4	NA	NA	TRBJ1-1	TGTGCCAGCAGAATCGGGCGGGCAGAAGCTTTCTTT	CASRIGRAEAFF
TRBV6-1	few	NA	TRBJ2-7	TGTGCCAGCAGCGACAGTACCTTCTCCTACGAGCAGTACTTC	CASSDSTFSYEQYF
TRBV4-1	few	NA	TRBJ1-3	TGCGCCAGCAGCCAAGACCGAAGCTCTGGAAACACCATATATTTT	CASSQDRSSGNTIYF
TRBV25-1	NA	NA	TRBJ1-4	TGTGCCAGCAGTGAAGTAGGCCTTCGGGAAAAACTGTTTTTT	CASSEVGLREKLFF
TRBV29-1	few	TRBD1	TRBJ2-1	TGCAGCGTTGGTAAACCGGGACAGGGGGACAATGAGCAGTTCTTC	CSVGKPGQGDNEQFF
TRBV7-8	NA	NA	TRBJ1-5	TGTGCCAGCAGCTTAGCGCGCGGGAGAAGCAATCAGCCCCAGCATTTT	CASSLARGRSNQPQHF
TRBV20-1	NA	TRBD2	TRBJ2-7	TGCAGTGCTAGAGGGCTAGCGGGAGTTTTCGGTACCGAGCAGTACTTC	CSARGLAGVFGTEQYF
TRBV28	NA	NA	TRBJ2-7	TGTGCCAGCATTCGCCCCCCACATGGATACGAGCAGTACTTC	CASIRPPHGYEQYF
TRBV5-1	NA	NA	TRBJ1-4	TGCGCCAGCAGCTTATGGCAGGATAATGAAAAACTGTATTTT	CASSLWQDNEKLYF